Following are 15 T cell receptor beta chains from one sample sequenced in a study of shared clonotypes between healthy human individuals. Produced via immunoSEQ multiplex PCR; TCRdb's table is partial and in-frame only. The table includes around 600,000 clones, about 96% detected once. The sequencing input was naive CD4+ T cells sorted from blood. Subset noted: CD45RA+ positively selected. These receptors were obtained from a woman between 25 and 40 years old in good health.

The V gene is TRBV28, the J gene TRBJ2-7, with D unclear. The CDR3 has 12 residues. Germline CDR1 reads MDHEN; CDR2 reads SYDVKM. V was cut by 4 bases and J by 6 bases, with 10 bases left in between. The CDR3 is CASSSLRGEQYF. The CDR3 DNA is TGTGCCAGCAGTTCACTGAGAGGCGAGCAGTACTTC.

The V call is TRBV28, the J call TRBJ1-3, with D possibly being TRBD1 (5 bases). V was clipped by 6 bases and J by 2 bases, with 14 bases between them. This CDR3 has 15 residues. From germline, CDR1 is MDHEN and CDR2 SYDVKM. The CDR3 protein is CASRTGQGPGNTIYF. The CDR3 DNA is TGTGCCAGCAGGACGGGTCAGGGTCCTGGAAACACCATATATTTT.

The CDR3 reads CAISESPTGVLNTEAFF. The CDR3 region has the DNA TGTGCCATCAGTGAGTCGCCGACAGGGGTGTTGAACACTGAAGCTTTCTTT. The rearrangement uses TRBV10-3 and TRBJ1-1, with 8 positions matching TRBD1. The CDR3 has 17 amino acids. J lost 0 bases, V lost 0 bases, and 6 bases had no gene match. Germline loops: CDR1 ENHRY, CDR2 SYGVKD.

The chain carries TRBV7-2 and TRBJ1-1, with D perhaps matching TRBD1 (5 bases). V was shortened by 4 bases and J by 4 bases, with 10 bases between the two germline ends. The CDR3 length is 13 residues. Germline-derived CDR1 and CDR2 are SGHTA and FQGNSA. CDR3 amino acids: CASSSRVGTEAFF. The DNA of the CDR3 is TGTGCCAGCAGCTCCAGGGTGGGCACTGAAGCTTTCTTT. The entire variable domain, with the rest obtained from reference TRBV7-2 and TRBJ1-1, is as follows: GAGVSQSPSNKVTEKGKDVELRCDPISGHTALYWYRQSLGQGLEFLIYFQGNSAPDKSGLPSDRFSAERTGGSVSTLTIQRTQQEDSAVYLCASSSRVGTEAFFGQGTRLTVV.

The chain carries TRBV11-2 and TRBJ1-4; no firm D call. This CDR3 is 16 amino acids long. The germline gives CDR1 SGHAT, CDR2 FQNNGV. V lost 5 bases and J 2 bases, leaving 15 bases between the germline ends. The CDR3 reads CASSPLPGFTNEKLFF. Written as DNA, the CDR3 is TGTGCCAGCAGCCCGCTGCCGGGGTTCACTAATGAAAAACTGTTTTTT. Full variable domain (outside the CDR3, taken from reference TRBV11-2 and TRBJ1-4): EAGVAQSPRYKIIEKRQSVAFWCNPISGHATLYWYQQILGQGPKLLIQFQNNGVVDDSQLPKDRFSAERLKGVDSTLKIQPAKLEDSAVYLCASSPLPGFTNEKLFFGSGTQLSVL.

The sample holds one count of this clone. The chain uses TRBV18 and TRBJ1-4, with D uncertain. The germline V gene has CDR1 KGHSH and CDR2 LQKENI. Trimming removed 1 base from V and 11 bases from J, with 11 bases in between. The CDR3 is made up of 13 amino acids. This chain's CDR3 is CASSPRDLGKLFF. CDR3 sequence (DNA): TGTGCCAGCTCACCACGGGATCTGGGGAAACTGTTTTTT. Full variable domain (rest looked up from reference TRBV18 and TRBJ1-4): NAGVMQNPRHLVRRRGQEARLRCSPMKGHSHVYWYRQLPEEGLKFMVYLQKENIIDESGMPKERFSAEFPKEGPSILRIQQVVRGDSAAYFCASSPRDLGKLFFGSGTQLSVL.

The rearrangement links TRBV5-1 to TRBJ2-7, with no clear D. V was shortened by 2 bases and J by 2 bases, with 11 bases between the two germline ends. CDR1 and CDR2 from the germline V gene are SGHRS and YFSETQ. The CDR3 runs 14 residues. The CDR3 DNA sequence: TGCGCCAGCAGCTTAGCTAAAACCGCCTACGAGCAGTACTTC. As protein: CASSLAKTAYEQYF.

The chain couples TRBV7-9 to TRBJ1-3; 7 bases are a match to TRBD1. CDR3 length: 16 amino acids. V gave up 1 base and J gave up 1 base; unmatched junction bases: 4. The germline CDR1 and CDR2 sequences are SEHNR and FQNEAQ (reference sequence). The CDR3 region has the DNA TGTGCCAGCAGCTTAGACAGGGGACGTTCTGGAAACACCATATATTTT. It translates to CASSLDRGRSGNTIYF. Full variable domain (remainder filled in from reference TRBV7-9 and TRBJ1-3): DTGVSQNPRHKITKRGQNVTFRCDPISEHNRLYWYRQTLGQGPEFLTYFQNEAQLEKSRLLSDRFSAERPKGSFSTLEIQRTEQGDSAMYLCASSLDRGRSGNTIYFGEGSWLTVV.

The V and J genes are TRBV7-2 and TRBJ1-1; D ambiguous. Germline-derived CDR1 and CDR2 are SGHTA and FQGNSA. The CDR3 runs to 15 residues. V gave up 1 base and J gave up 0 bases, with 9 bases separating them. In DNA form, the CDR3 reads TGTGCCAGCAGCTTAGACAGCCTTATGAACACTGAAGCTTTCTTT. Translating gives CASSLDSLMNTEAFF.

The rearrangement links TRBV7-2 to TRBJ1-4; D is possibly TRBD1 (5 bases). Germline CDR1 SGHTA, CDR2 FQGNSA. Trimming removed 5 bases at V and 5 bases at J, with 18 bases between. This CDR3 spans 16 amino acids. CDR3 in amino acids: CASSKSAGTANEKLFF. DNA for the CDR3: TGTGCCAGCAGCAAGAGCGCCGGGACGGCGAATGAAAAACTGTTTTTT.

The CDR3, as DNA: TGTGCCAGCAGCTTAGCAGGGAGGGAAAATGGCTACACCTTC. As protein: CASSLAGRENGYTF. The chain couples TRBV7-9 to TRBJ1-2; D remains ambiguous. Trimming cost V 0 bases and J 6 bases, with 11 bases left between them. CDR3 size: 14 residues. Germline V gene lookup returns CDR1 SEHNR and CDR2 FQNEAQ (reference sequence).

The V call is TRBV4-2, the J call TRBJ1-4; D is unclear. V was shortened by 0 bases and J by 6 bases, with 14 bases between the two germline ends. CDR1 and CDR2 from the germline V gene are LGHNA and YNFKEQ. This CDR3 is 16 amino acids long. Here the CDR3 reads CASSQDHYSGDEKLFF. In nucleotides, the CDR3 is TGTGCCAGCAGCCAAGATCATTACTCCGGGGATGAAAAACTGTTTTTT.

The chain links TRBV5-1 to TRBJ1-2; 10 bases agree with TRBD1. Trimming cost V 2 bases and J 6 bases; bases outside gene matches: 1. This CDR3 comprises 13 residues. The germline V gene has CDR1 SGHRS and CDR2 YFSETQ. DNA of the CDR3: TGCGCCAGCAGCTTCGGGACAGGGGATGGCTACACCTTC. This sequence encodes CASSFGTGDGYTF. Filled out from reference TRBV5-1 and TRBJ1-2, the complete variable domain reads KAGVTQTPRYLIKTRGQQVTLSCSPISGHRSVSWYQQTPGQGLQFLFEYFSETQRNKGNFPGRFSGRQFSNSRSEMNVSTLELGDSALYLCASSFGTGDGYTFGSGTRLTVV.

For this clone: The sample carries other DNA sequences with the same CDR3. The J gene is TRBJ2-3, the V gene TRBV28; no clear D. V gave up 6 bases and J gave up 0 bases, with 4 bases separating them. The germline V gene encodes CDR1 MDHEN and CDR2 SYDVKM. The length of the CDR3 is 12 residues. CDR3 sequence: CASSRSTDTQYF. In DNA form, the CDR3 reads TGTGCCAGCAGCCGAAGCACAGATACGCAGTATTTT.

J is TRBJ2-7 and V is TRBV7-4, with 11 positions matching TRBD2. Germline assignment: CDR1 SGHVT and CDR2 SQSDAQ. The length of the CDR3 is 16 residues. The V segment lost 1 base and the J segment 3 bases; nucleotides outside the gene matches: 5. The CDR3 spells CASSLGLAGTDYEQYF. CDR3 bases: TGTGCCAGCAGCTTAGGACTAGCGGGAACCGACTACGAGCAGTACTTC.